This T cell receptor (beta chain) originates from a study of early T cells in non-severe SARS-CoV-2 infection. Study outcomes and limitations: Private and CD4 specificities were missed by VDJdb matching, skewed to anti-spike CD8.

Unique molecular identifiers were attached to individual cDNA molecules. TCRdb analysed the 5' RACE reads with MiXCR anew, one entry per CDR3 protein. There are 60,000 to 75,000 distinct CDR3 sequences in the sample; 10% to 15% occur only once, and more than 4.5% lies in the top ten. This clonotype was seen repeatedly, ten times or more. Its specificity is not known. CDR3 size: 15 residues. Trimming removed 6 bases at V and 2 bases at J, with 16 bases between. Germline V gene data show CDR1 as SGHAT and CDR2 as FQDESV (reference sequence). Source material: whole blood. The source is an adult who was a healthcare worker with PCR-confirmed SARS-CoV-2 infection or an uninfected control (not recorded which). The chain uses TRBV11-1 and TRBJ1-1; D unresolved. CDR3 protein: CASSSFAGPNTEAFF. The CDR3 DNA is TGTGCCAGCAGTTCCTTTGCGGGCCCCAACACTGAAGCTTTCTTT. Looking up the rest from reference TRBV11-1 and TRBJ1-1 gives the full variable domain: EAEVAQSPRYKITEKSQAVAFWCDPISGHATLYWYRQILGQGPELLVQFQDESVVDDSQLPKDRFSAERLKGVDSTLKIQPAELGDSAMYLCASSSFAGPNTEAFFGQGTRLTVV.